The rows below give T cell receptor beta chains drawn from one sample of a study of shared clonotypes between healthy human individuals. TCRdb's copy holds only in-frame clones and misses some; the assay was immunoSEQ multiplex PCR. The sample contains about 510,000 clones, 60% to 85% of which appear only once. Sequencing input: PBMCs. The origin of the receptors is a woman in her thirties or forties in good health. Some clones in this sample may be carry-over from other donors' samples. The CDR3 runs from the conserved cysteine through the conserved F or W. Fields, in order: V gene, D gene, J gene, clone size, CDR3 DNA, CDR3 protein. D genes are given only for firm matches. Not every row has a clone size; where given, it reads once, few, many or a size class.

>TRBV4-2|.|TRBJ1-4|once
TGTGCCAGCAGCCAAGAGGTCATAGGACGGCGGAGCGAAAAACTGTTTTTT
CASSQEVIGRRSEKLFF
>TRBV2|TRBD1|TRBJ2-3|.
TGTGCCAGCACTCGCGAGGGGGCGGGAGATACGCAGTATTTT
CASTREGAGDTQYF
>TRBV7-3|TRBD2|TRBJ2-7|.
TGTGCCAGCAGCTTGGCGGGAGGGCCGGGCGAGCAGTACTTC
CASSLAGGPGEQYF
>TRBV7-2|.|TRBJ1-5|.
TGTGCCAGCAGCTTCTCCGGCGGGAGCAATCAGCCCCAGCATTTT
CASSFSGGSNQPQHF
>TRBV11-3|.|TRBJ2-7|once
TGTGCCAGCAGCTTTACAGGGGGGGGCGAGCAGTACTTC
CASSFTGGGEQYF
>TRBV11-3|.|TRBJ2-1|.
TGTGCCAGCAGCTTGGGGGGCGAGGATGAGCAGTTCTTC
CASSLGGEDEQFF
>TRBV28|TRBD2|TRBJ2-2|.
TGTGCCAGCAGTTCCCCACCGGGGAGGGATTGGTCCGGGGAGCTGTTTTTT
CASSSPPGRDWSGELFF
>TRBV27|.|TRBJ2-2|many
TGTGCCAGCAGTTTCTTGGGCACCGGGGAGCTGTTTTTT
CASSFLGTGELFF
>TRBV28|TRBD2|TRBJ2-5|.
TGTGCCAGCAGGTCTAGCGGGGCTCAGGAGACCCAGTACTTC
CASRSSGAQETQYF
>TRBV30|.|TRBJ1-6|.
TGTGCCTGGGCCAGGGGTAGTAATTCACCCCTCCACTTT
CAWARGSNSPLHF
>TRBV12-1|.|TRBJ2-2|.
TGTGCCAGCAGCTGGGGACTAGCGGGATTCTCCTGCCCCGCGAACACCGGGGAGCTGTTTTTT
CASSWGLAGFSCPANTGELFF
>TRBV15|.|TRBJ2-2|.
TGTGCCACCAGCAGAGACCATAACACCGGGGAGCTGTTTTTT
CATSRDHNTGELFF
>TRBV2|.|TRBJ1-1|.
TGTGCCAGCAGTGCCGGGGTTCTGAACACTGAAGCTTTCTTT
CASSAGVLNTEAFF
>TRBV19|TRBD1|TRBJ2-5|.
TGTGCCAGCGCCCGGGACAGACAAGAGACCCAGTACTTC
CASARDRQETQYF
>TRBV30|TRBD1|TRBJ1-5|few
TGTGCCTGGAGTGTACAGGGGCTCCAACCCCAGCATTTT
CAWSVQGLQPQHF
>TRBV6-6|.|TRBJ2-1|.
TGTGCCAGCAGGGGACCATACAATGAGCAGTTCTTC
CASRGPYNEQFF
>TRBV6-1|.|TRBJ1-1|.
TGTGCCAGCAGTGAAACGCCAGACACTGAAGCTTTCTTT
CASSETPDTEAFF
>TRBV6-5|.|TRBJ2-7|.
TGTGCCAGCAGTTGGATTAGCGGTTCCTCCTACGAGCAGTACTTC
CASSWISGSSYEQYF
>TRBV7-2|.|TRBJ1-2|.
TGTGCCAGCAGCTTAGACAATGGGCCAGGGGAAGGCTACACCTTC
CASSLDNGPGEGYTF
>TRBV6-5|.|TRBJ1-6|.
TGTGCCAGCAGCTTCAGGGAGGAGCTCGGTTCACCCCTCCACTTT
CASSFREELGSPLHF
>TRBV7-3|.|TRBJ1-6|.
TGTGCCAGCAGCTTAGCCGGTCCGCCTAATTCACCCCTCCACTTT
CASSLAGPPNSPLHF
>TRBV9|.|TRBJ2-1|.
TGTGCCAGCAGCGCCCACAACCGGGGCTTTTACAATGAGCAGTTCTTC
CASSAHNRGFYNEQFF
>TRBV25-1|TRBD2|TRBJ2-7|once
TGTGCCAGCAGTGCGACTAGCGGAGCTTACGAGCAGTACTTC
CASSATSGAYEQYF
>TRBV6-1|.|TRBJ2-2|.
TGTGCCAGCAACAGGGCGCCTGGGGAGCTGTTTTTT
CASNRAPGELFF
>TRBV15|TRBD1|TRBJ1-3|.
TGTGCCACCAGCAGGGACAGGGGCCCCTCTGGAAACACCATATATTTT
CATSRDRGPSGNTIYF
>TRBV11-2|TRBD2|TRBJ2-7|once
TGTGCCAGCAGCTTCCGAGCGGGAGGGTACGAGCAGTACTTC
CASSFRAGGYEQYF
>TRBV9|TRBD1|TRBJ2-1|.
TGTGCCAGCAGCACCCTGACAGGGGAGTCCTACAATGAGCAGTTCTTC
CASSTLTGESYNEQFF
>TRBV18|.|TRBJ2-3|.
TGTGCCAGCTCAACCTCTAGCACAGATACGCAGTATTTT
CASSTSSTDTQYF
>TRBV7-3|.|TRBJ2-7|.
TGTGCCAGCAGCTTAACCGGTACCGTCCCCTCCTACGAGCAGTACTTC
CASSLTGTVPSYEQYF
>TRBV4-3|.|TRBJ2-1|.
TGCGCCAGCAGCCATCTTCAGTCCACTGAGCAGTTCTTC
CASSHLQSTEQFF
>TRBV7-2|.|TRBJ1-1|few
TGTGCCAGCCTAGAGGTACGTTTGACTGAAGCTTTCTTT
CASLEVRLTEAFF
>TRBV9|.|TRBJ2-3|few
TGTGCCAGCAGCGTACAGAGCGGAACCACAGATACGCAGTATTTT
CASSVQSGTTDTQYF
>TRBV5-1|TRBD2|TRBJ2-5|many
TGCGCCAGCAGGTGGAGCGGGAGGGCCGTGGAGACCCAGTACTTC
CASRWSGRAVETQYF
>TRBV10-2|.|TRBJ2-5|.
TGCGCCAGCAGGGAGGACCTATGGGGGACCCAGTACTTC
CASREDLWGTQYF
>TRBV5-1|TRBD2|TRBJ2-1|.
TGCGCCAGCATGGGTTATGGGGCACTAGCGGCATACTCCTACAATGAGCAGTTCTTC
CASMGYGALAAYSYNEQFF
>TRBV9|.|TRBJ2-5|.
TGTGCCAGCAGCGGACGACAGATCCAAGAGACCCAGTACTTC
CASSGRQIQETQYF
>TRBV27|TRBD2|TRBJ2-1|.
TGTGCCAGCAGTCTCGGACTAGCGGACAATGAGCAGTTCTTC
CASSLGLADNEQFF
>TRBV2|TRBD1|TRBJ1-4|.
TGTGCCAGCAGTCTGACAGGGGCGAAAAAACTGTTTTTT
CASSLTGAKKLFF
>TRBV7-2|.|TRBJ1-2|.
TGTGCCAGCAGCTTAGTTCCGGGTAACTATGGCTACACCTTC
CASSLVPGNYGYTF
>TRBV4-1|.|TRBJ2-1|.
TGCGCCAGCAGCCAGCTAGCGATTAATGAGCAGTTCTTC
CASSQLAINEQFF